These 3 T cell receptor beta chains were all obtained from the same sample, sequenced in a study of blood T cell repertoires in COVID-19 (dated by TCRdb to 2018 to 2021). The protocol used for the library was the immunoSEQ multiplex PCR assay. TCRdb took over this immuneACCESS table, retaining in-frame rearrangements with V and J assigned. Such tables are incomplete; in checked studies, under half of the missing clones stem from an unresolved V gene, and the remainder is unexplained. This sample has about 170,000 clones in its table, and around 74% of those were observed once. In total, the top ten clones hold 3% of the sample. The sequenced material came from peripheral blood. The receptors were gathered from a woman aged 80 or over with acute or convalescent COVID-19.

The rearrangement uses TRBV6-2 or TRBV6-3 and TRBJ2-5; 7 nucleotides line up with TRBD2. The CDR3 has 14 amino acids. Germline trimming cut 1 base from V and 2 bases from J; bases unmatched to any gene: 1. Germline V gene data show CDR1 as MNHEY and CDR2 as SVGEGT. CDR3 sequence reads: CASSYWGGQETQYF. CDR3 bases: TGTGCCAGCAGTTACTGGGGAGGGCAAGAGACCCAGTACTTC.

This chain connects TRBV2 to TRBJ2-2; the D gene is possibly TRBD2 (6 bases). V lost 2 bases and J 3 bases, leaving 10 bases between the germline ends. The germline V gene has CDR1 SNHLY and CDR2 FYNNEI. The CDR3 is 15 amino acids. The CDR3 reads CASSEKTGDTGELFF. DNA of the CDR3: TGTGCCAGCAGTGAAAAAACGGGGGACACCGGGGAGCTGTTTTTT.

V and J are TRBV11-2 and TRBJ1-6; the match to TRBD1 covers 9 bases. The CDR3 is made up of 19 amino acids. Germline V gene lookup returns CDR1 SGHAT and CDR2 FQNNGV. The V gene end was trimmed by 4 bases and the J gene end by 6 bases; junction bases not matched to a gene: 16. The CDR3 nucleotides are TGTGCCAGCAGCTCCAGCGGGACAGGGAAGATTCGGGGTAATTCACCCCTCCACTTT. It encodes CASSSSGTGKIRGNSPLHF.